There are many counts of the clone carrying this TCR beta chain. Its antigen is currently unknown. These data are taken from a study of early T cells in non-severe SARS-CoV-2 infection. Study overall: Sequencing used unsorted whole-blood bulk RNA, so chains lack pairing. Findings of the study overall: VDJdb matches were skewed toward anti-spike CD8 T cell responses.

The CDR3 spans 11 residues. In germline, CDR1 is SQVTM, CDR2 ANQGSEA. Trimming left V 6 bases short and J 3 bases short, with 8 bases between. The TCR library protocol was used to attach unique molecular identifiers. These identifiers were attached to individual cDNA molecules. TCRdb redid the calling of the 5' RACE reads with MiXCR, one entry per CDR3 protein. Among about 81,000 distinct CDR3 sequences listed, less than 8% were seen once. The chain joins TRBV29-1 to TRBJ1-2; no firm D call. Specimen: whole blood. The clonotype originates from an adult who was a healthcare worker with PCR-confirmed SARS-CoV-2 infection or an uninfected control (not recorded which). The CDR3 sequence is CSVLGDYGYTF. The CDR3 DNA reads TGCAGCGTCCTAGGCGACTATGGCTACACCTTC.